The clone carrying this T cell receptor (beta chain) was seen only once. Methods used by the authors: Estimates of nucleated cell counts were drawn from the amplification of reference gene primers. TCRdb's copy holds only in-frame clones and misses some; the assay was immunoSEQ multiplex PCR. D and trimming come from the DNA, and the V and J calls and clone size come from that table. Found here are 250,000 to 300,000 clones, over 75% of them singletons; the top ten hold more than 8.5%. CDR1 and CDR2 from the germline V gene are SGDLS and YYNGEE. This CDR3 comprises 16 residues. Between the trimmed V and J ends, which lost 4 bases and 0 bases, there was a span of 13 bases. These data originate in a study of blood T cell repertoires in COVID-19.

This sequence originates from a woman in her seventies with COVID-19, enrolled during active disease. V is TRBV9 and J is TRBJ2-2; no definite D call. The sequenced sample was peripheral blood. The CDR3 is CASSRGADSNTGELFF. The CDR3 DNA is TGTGCCAGCAGCCGCGGAGCAGATTCGAACACCGGGGAGCTGTTTTTT.